The 23 T cell receptor beta chains below come from one sample, sequenced in a study of cytomegalovirus exposure and HLA in healthy donors. 13 Jbeta primers and 60 Vbeta primers were used for the PCR. Clones were sequenced by immunoSEQ multiplex PCR, and TCRdb holds only the in-frame ones, with some missing. The sample includes some 130,000 clones, 87% of them seen just once. The sample was PBMCs. The receptors originated from a woman aged 30 to 39 in good health and CMV-seronegative.

In its sample, this clone was seen once. The CDR3: CAISESKLGRGADTQYF. The CDR3 coding sequence is TGTGCCATCAGTGAGTCGAAGTTGGGCAGGGGAGCAGATACGCAGTATTTT. The rearrangement uses TRBV10-3 and TRBJ2-3, with D possibly TRBD1 on 6 matching bases. The CDR3 has 17 amino acids. The germline V and J ends were trimmed by 0 bases and 4 bases, with 17 bases remaining between them. Germline CDR1 and CDR2: ENHRY and SYGVKD.

The chain recombines TRBV7-3 with TRBJ2-3, with 8 bases that match TRBD2. The CDR3 contains 15 residues. The V gene end was trimmed by 5 bases and the J gene end by 4 bases; junction bases not matched to a gene: 8. Germline CDR1 reads SGHTA; CDR2 reads FQGTGA. The CDR3 sequence is CASSPSGRGADTQYF. CDR3 DNA: TGTGCCAGCAGCCCGAGCGGGAGAGGGGCAGATACGCAGTATTTT.

For the CDR3, the DNA is TGTGCCAGCAGCCCCCAGGGACAGGGGGGTCGGTACGAGCAGTACTTC. Encoded protein: CASSPQGQGGRYEQYF. The chain combines TRBV28 with TRBJ2-7; the match to TRBD1 covers 11 bases. The CDR3 totals 16 residues. V dropped 6 bases and J dropped 4; count of bases not matched to a gene: 11. Germline CDR1 MDHEN, CDR2 SYDVKM. Full variable domain (missing parts from reference TRBV28 and TRBJ2-7): DVKVTQSSRYLVKRTGEKVFLECVQDMDHENMFWYRQDPGLGLRLIYFSYDVKMKEKGDIPEGYSVSREKKERFSLILESASTNQTSMYLCASSPQGQGGRYEQYFGPGTRLTVT.

J is TRBJ2-1 and V is TRBV28, with 9 bases that match TRBD2. V shed 7 bases and J 4 bases; nucleotides not matched to a gene: 14. The CDR3 runs to 17 residues. Germline lookup yields CDR1 MDHEN and CDR2 SYDVKM. The CDR3 DNA follows: TGTGCCAGCAATCCTGGCGGGGGGGGCCGGGGATACAATGAGCAGTTCTTC. Its translation is CASNPGGGGRGYNEQFF. The complete variable domain, with remaining parts taken from reference TRBV28 and TRBJ2-1, reads DVKVTQSSRYLVKRTGEKVFLECVQDMDHENMFWYRQDPGLGLRLIYFSYDVKMKEKGDIPEGYSVSREKKERFSLILESASTNQTSMYLCASNPGGGGRGYNEQFFGPGTRLTVL.

The V call is TRBV5-1, the J call TRBJ2-1; a weak D match, TRBD2 (6 bases). V was clipped by 4 bases and J by 15 bases, with 20 bases between them. The CDR3 consists of 13 residues. The germline CDR1 and CDR2 sequences are SGHRS and YFSETQ. The CDR3 DNA reads TGCGCCAGCAGCGGTCTAGCGATTGGAGCTTGGTTCTTC. It yields the protein CASSGLAIGAWFF.

The V and J genes are TRBV6-5 and TRBJ1-4; 8 nucleotides match TRBD1. CDR1 is MNHEY, CDR2 SVGAGI, per germline. V gave up 6 bases and J gave up 7 bases; unmatched junction bases: 7. CDR3 length: 14 amino acids. The CDR3 DNA is TGTGCCAGCAGCTCAGGGGGCTCTGGTGAAAAACTGTTTTTT. Its protein product is CASSSGGSGEKLFF.

The chain couples TRBV29-1 to TRBJ1-2; D may be TRBD1 (5 bases). The V gene's germline CDR1 is SQVTM and CDR2 ANQGSEA. V lost 1 base to trimming and J lost 1 base, with 10 bases between them. This CDR3 region has 14 residues. CDR3 sequence (DNA): TGCAGCGTTGAAGGCGGGGGGTTTAACTATGGCTACACCTTC. It specifies CSVEGGGFNYGYTF. The full variable domain, with the rest looked up from reference TRBV29-1 and TRBJ1-2, is SAVISQKPSRDICQRGTSLTIQCQVDSQVTMMFWYRQQPGQSLTLIATANQGSEATYESGFVIDKFPISRPNLTFSTLTVSNMSPEDSSIYLCSVEGGGFNYGYTFGSGTRLTVV.

This chain connects TRBV30 to TRBJ1-6, with D possibly matching TRBD1 (5 bases). The germline V gene encodes CDR1 GTSNPN and CDR2 SVGIG (reference sequence). With 7 bases removed from V and 5 bases from J, the gap between germline ends came to 12 bases. CDR3 length: 13 residues. For the CDR3, the DNA is TGTGCCTCTGGGGGGGGGAATAATTCACCCCTCCACTTT. Protein: CASGGGNNSPLHF. The whole variable domain, filled in from reference TRBV30 and TRBJ1-6, reads SQTIHQWPATLVQPVGSPLSLECTVEGTSNPNLYWYRQAAGRGLQLLFYSVGIGQISSEVPQNLSASRPQDRQFILSSKKLLLSDSGFYLCASGGGNNSPLHFGNGTRLTVT.

The chain links TRBV5-1 to TRBJ1-1; the D is unclear. Germline V CDR1 and CDR2: SGHRS, YFSETQ. V dropped 2 bases and J dropped 0 bases, with 11 bases sitting between them. The CDR3 runs to 15 residues. CDR3 sequence reads: CASSFYSHMNTEAFF. As DNA, the CDR3 is TGCGCCAGCAGCTTTTATTCGCACATGAACACTGAAGCTTTCTTT. Using reference TRBV5-1 and TRBJ1-1 for the parts outside the CDR3, the full variable domain is KAGVTQTPRYLIKTRGQQVTLSCSPISGHRSVSWYQQTPGQGLQFLFEYFSETQRNKGNFPGRFSGRQFSNSRSEMNVSTLELGDSALYLCASSFYSHMNTEAFFGQGTRLTVV.

This clone has just a few counts. This CDR3 reads CASSEMTSVNEQFF. In DNA, the CDR3 is TGTGCCAGCAGTGAGATGACTAGCGTCAATGAGCAGTTCTTC. The chain is built from TRBV6-1 and TRBJ2-1, with TRBD2 matching 8 bases. CDR1 MNHNS and CDR2 SASEGT come from the germline V gene. The CDR3 has 14 amino acids. V was clipped by 3 bases and J by 6 bases; unmatched bases: 4.

The genes are TRBV7-6 and TRBJ2-1; a possible D gene is TRBD1 (5 bases). Germline lookup yields CDR1 SGHVS and CDR2 FNYEAQ. V was clipped by 1 base and J by 5 bases, with 6 bases between them. This CDR3 region has 13 residues. This CDR3 reads CASSLVRDNEQFF. The CDR3 nucleotides read TGTGCCAGCAGCTTAGTCAGGGACAATGAGCAGTTCTTC.

The chain links TRBV7-6 to TRBJ2-1; 8 positions match TRBD2. This CDR3 has 16 residues. V dropped 4 bases and J dropped 0; count of bases not matched to a gene: 5. Germline V gene lookup returns CDR1 SGHVS and CDR2 FNYEAQ. CDR3 nucleotides: TGTGCCAGCAGCTCAGTAGCGGGGAGCTCCTACAATGAGCAGTTCTTC. This encodes CASSSVAGSSYNEQFF. Variable domain in full (rest from reference TRBV7-6 and TRBJ2-1): GAGVSQSPRYKVTKRGQDVALRCDPISGHVSLYWYRQALGQGPEFLTYFNYEAQQDKSGLPNDRFSAERPEGSISTLTIQRTEQRDSAMYRCASSSVAGSSYNEQFFGPGTRLTVL.

In DNA, the CDR3 is TGTGCCAGCATTTCTTTTGGACAGGAACTGGGCTACACCTTC. Its protein product is CASISFGQELGYTF. The chain has TRBV5-4 and TRBJ1-2; 7 bases match TRBD1. V trimming: 6 bases; J trimming: 8 bases; junction bases outside the gene matches: 13. Germline V gives CDR1 SGHNT, CDR2 YYREEE (reference sequence). This CDR3 is built from 14 residues. Variable domain in full (rest from reference TRBV5-4 and TRBJ1-2): ETGVTQSPTHLIKTRGQQVTLRCSSQSGHNTVSWYQQALGQGPQFIFQYYREEENGRGNFPPRFSGLQFPNYSSELNVNALELDDSALYLCASISFGQELGYTFGSGTRLTVV.

The chain joins TRBV7-2 to TRBJ1-4, with D unresolved. The V and J ends lost 0 bases and 6 bases respectively, with 11 bases between them. The V gene's germline CDR1 is SGHTA and CDR2 FQGNSA. The CDR3 is 15 residues long. The CDR3 sequence: CASSLASGRYEKLFF. CDR3 DNA sequence: TGTGCCAGCAGCTTAGCGTCGGGGAGGTATGAAAAACTGTTTTTT. The full variable domain, completed using reference TRBV7-2 and TRBJ1-4, is GAGVSQSPSNKVTEKGKDVELRCDPISGHTALYWYRQSLGQGLEFLIYFQGNSAPDKSGLPSDRFSAERTGGSVSTLTIQRTQQEDSAVYLCASSLASGRYEKLFFGSGTQLSVL.

The V call is TRBV7-2, the J call TRBJ2-2; 10 bases map to TRBD2. CDR1 and CDR2 from the germline V gene are SGHTA and FQGNSA. The length of the CDR3 is 16 residues. Unmatched junction bases numbered 11, after V lost 6 bases and J lost 7 bases. The CDR3 protein is CASSPSGGASIGELFF. Written as DNA, the CDR3 is TGTGCCAGCAGTCCCAGCGGGGGGGCCTCCATCGGGGAGCTGTTTTTT.

The chain recombines TRBV7-2 with TRBJ2-7; 9 bases fit TRBD1. The CDR3 has 17 amino acids. V shed 5 bases and J 1 base; nucleotides not matched to a gene: 12. The germline V gene has CDR1 SGHTA and CDR2 FQGNSA. The CDR3 DNA sequence: TGTGCCAGCAGCCTTACCCCCCCGGGACAGGGATCCTACGAGCAGTACTTC. Translated, it gives CASSLTPPGQGSYEQYF.

The chain combines TRBV2 with TRBJ2-7; D may be TRBD1 (6 bases). Germline lookup yields CDR1 SNHLY and CDR2 FYNNEI. Trimming left V 6 bases short and J 0 bases short, with 6 bases between. The CDR3 totals 12 residues. The CDR3 nucleotides are TGTGCCAGCAGCAGGGGCTCCTACGAGCAGTACTTC. Translated, it gives CASSRGSYEQYF. Together with reference TRBV2 and TRBJ2-7, the CDR3 gives the full variable domain: EPEVTQTPSHQVTQMGQEVILRCVPISNHLYFYWYRQILGQKVEFLVSFYNNEISEKSEIFDDQFSVERPDGSNFTLKIRSTKLEDSAMYFCASSRGSYEQYFGPGTRLTVT.

The rearrangement links TRBV30 to TRBJ2-7; no definite D call. There are 15 residues in the CDR3. Per the germline V gene, CDR1 is GTSNPN and CDR2 is SVGIG (reference sequence). V was shortened by 2 bases and J by 0 bases, with 14 bases between the two germline ends. The CDR3 protein is CAWSPLGLFSYEQYF. For the CDR3, the DNA is TGTGCCTGGAGTCCACTGGGCCTTTTCTCCTACGAGCAGTACTTC.

The chain carries TRBV10-3 and TRBJ2-1, with 8 bases matching TRBD1. V dropped 5 bases and J dropped 9; count of bases not matched to a gene: 3. The CDR3 extends over 12 amino acids. The germline V gene encodes CDR1 ENHRY and CDR2 SYGVKD. The chain's CDR3 is CAISTQGAEQFF. The CDR3 DNA reads TGTGCCATCAGTACCCAGGGGGCTGAGCAGTTCTTC.

This rearrangement joins TRBV28 to TRBJ2-6, with no clear D. The V and J ends lost 3 bases and 1 base respectively, with 7 bases between them. This CDR3 spans 15 amino acids. CDR1 MDHEN and CDR2 SYDVKM come from the germline V gene. CDR3 amino acids: CASSFLRSGANVLTF. For the CDR3, the DNA is TGTGCCAGCAGTTTCTTGAGGTCTGGGGCCAACGTCCTGACTTTC.

CDR3 coding DNA: TGTGCCAGCAGCTGGACTACCTCCTACGAGCAGTACTTC. The encoded protein is CASSWTTSYEQYF. The chain has TRBV5-4 and TRBJ2-7, with a possible D match to TRBD2 (6 bases). V shed 3 bases and J shed 0 bases, with 7 bases lying between them. This CDR3 is built from 13 residues. CDR1 SGHNT and CDR2 YYREEE come from the germline V gene (reference sequence).

V is TRBV28 and J is TRBJ2-1; 10 bases are a match to TRBD2. The CDR3 has 16 amino acids. Per germline, CDR1 MDHEN and CDR2 SYDVKM. Trimming removed 3 bases from V and 7 bases from J; junction bases left unmatched: 9. The CDR3 DNA sequence: TGTGCCAGCAGTTTTTTTCGAGCGGGAGGGGGAAATGAGCAGTTCTTC. It encodes CASSFFRAGGGNEQFF.

The chain employs TRBV19 and TRBJ1-4; 9 nucleotides agree with TRBD1. Germline V gives CDR1 LNHDA, CDR2 SQIVND (reference sequence). Losses at the gene ends were 6 bases for V and 7 bases for J; bases not matched to a gene: 9. This CDR3 region has 15 residues. The DNA of the CDR3 is TGTGCCAGTAGGCTTACGGGACAGGGCGGTGAAAAACTGTTTTTT. Encoded protein: CASRLTGQGGEKLFF.